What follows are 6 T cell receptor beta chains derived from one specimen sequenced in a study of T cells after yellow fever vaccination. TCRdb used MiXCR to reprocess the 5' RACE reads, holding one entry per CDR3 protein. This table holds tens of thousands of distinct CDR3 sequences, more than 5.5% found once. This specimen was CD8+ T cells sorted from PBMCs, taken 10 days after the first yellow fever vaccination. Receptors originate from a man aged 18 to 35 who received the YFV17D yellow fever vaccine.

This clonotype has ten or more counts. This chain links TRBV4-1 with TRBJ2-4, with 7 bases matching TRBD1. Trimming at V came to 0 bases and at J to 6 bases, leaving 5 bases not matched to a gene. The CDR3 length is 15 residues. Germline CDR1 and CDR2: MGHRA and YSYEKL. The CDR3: CASSQDRGQGNIQYF. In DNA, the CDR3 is TGCGCCAGCAGCCAAGATAGGGGGCAGGGAAACATTCAGTACTTC.

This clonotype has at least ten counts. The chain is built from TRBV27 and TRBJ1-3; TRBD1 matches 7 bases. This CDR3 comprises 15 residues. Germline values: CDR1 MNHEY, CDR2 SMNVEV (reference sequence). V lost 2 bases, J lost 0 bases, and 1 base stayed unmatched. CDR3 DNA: TGTGCCAGCAGTTTAGGGACAGCCTCTGGAAACACCATATATTTT. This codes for CASSLGTASGNTIYF.

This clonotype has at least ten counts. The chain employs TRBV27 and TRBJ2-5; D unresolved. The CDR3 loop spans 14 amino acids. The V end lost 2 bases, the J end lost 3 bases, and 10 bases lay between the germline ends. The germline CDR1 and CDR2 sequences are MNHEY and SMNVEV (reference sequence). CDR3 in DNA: TGTGCCAGCAGTTTAACTTGGCTGAAAGAGACCCAGTACTTC. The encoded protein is CASSLTWLKETQYF.

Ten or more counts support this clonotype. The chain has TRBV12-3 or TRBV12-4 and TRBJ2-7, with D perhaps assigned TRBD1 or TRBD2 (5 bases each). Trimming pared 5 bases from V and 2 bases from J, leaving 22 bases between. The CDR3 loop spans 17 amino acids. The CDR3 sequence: CASSVRDGDAHTYEQYV. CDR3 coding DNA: TGTGCCAGCAGTGTCCGGGACGGTGATGCACATACCTACGAGCAGTACGTC.

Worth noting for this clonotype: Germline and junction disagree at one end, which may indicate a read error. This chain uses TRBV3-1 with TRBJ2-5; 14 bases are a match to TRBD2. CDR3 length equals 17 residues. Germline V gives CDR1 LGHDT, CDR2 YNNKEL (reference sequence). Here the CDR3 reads CATSQGRLAGGQETQYF. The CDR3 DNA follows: TGTGCCACCAGCCAAGGAAGACTAGCGGGGGGGCAAGAGACCCAGTACTTC.

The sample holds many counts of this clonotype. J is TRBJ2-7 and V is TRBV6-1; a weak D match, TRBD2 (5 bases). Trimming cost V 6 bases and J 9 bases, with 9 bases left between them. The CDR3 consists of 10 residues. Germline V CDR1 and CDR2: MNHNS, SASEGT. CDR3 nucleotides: TGTGCCAGCAGCCGTGGAGGGCAGTACTTC. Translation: CASSRGGQYF.